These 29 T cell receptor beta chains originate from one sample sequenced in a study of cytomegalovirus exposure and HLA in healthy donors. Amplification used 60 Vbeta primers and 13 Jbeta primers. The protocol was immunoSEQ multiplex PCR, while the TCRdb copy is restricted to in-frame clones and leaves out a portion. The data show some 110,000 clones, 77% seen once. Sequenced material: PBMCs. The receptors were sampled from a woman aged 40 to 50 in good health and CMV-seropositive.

The CDR3 region is CASSVGVGGETQYF. The CDR3 DNA sequence: TGTGCCAGCAGCGTAGGAGTAGGGGGAGAGACCCAGTACTTC. The chain is built from TRBV9 and TRBJ2-5; possibly TRBD1 for D (6 bases). Trimming cost V 0 bases and J 4 bases, with 10 bases left between them. The CDR3 contains 14 residues. CDR1 SGDLS and CDR2 YYNGEE come from the germline V gene. The entire variable domain, with the rest obtained from reference TRBV9 and TRBJ2-5, is as follows: DSGVTQTPKHLITATGQRVTLRCSPRSGDLSVYWYQQSLDQGLQFLIQYYNGEERAKGNILERFSAQQFPDLHSELNLSSLELGDSALYFCASSVGVGGETQYFGPGTRLLVL.

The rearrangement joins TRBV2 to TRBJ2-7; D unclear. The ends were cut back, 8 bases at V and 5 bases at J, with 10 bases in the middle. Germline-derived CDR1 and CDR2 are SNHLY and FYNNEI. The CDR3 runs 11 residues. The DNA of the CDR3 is TGTGCCAGCTCGCGGAAAAACGAGCAGTACTTC. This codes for CASSRKNEQYF.

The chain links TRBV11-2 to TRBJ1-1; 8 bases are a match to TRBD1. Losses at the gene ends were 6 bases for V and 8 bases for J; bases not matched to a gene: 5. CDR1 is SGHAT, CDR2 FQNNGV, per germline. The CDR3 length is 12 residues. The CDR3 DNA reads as TGTGCCAGCAGGACAGGGGACCTAGAAGCTTTCTTT. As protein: CASRTGDLEAFF.

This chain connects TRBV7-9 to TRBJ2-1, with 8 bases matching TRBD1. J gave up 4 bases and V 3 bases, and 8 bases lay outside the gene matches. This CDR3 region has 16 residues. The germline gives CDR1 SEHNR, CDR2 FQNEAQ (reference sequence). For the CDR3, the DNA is TGTGCCAGCAGCTTCTCCCAGGGGGCGCGTTACAATGAGCAGTTCTTC. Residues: CASSFSQGARYNEQFF. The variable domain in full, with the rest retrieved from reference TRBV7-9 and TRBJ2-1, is DTGVSQNPRHKITKRGQNVTFRCDPISEHNRLYWYRQTLGQGPEFLTYFQNEAQLEKSRLLSDRFSAERPKGSFSTLEIQRTEQGDSAMYLCASSFSQGARYNEQFFGPGTRLTVL.

CDR3 protein: CASSYEAGGSYEQYF. Written as DNA, the CDR3 is TGTGCCAGCAGTTACGAAGCGGGAGGATCCTACGAGCAGTACTTC. The chain has TRBV6-5 and TRBJ2-7; TRBD2 agrees at 9 bases. Per germline, CDR1 MNHEY and CDR2 SVGAGI. The CDR3 is made up of 15 amino acids. Unmatched junction bases numbered 3, after V lost 2 bases and J lost 1 base.

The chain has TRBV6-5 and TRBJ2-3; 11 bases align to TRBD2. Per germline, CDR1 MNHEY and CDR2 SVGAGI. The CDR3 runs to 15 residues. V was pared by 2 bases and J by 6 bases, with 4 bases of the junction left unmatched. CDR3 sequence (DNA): TGTGCCAGCAGTTACGAACTAGCGGGAGTGGATACGCAGTATTTT. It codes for CASSYELAGVDTQYF.

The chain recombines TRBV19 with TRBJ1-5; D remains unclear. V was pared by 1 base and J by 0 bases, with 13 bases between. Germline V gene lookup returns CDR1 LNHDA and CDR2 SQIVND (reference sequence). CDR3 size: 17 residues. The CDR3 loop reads CASSIASRRYSNQPQHF. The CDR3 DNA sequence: TGTGCCAGTAGTATAGCGTCCAGGCGTTATAGCAATCAGCCCCAGCATTTT. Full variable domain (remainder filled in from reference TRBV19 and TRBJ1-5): DGGITQSPKYLFRKEGQNVTLSCEQNLNHDAMYWYRQDPGQGLRLIYYSQIVNDFQKGDIAEGYSVSREKKESFPLTVTSAQKNPTAFYLCASSIASRRYSNQPQHFGDGTRLSIL.

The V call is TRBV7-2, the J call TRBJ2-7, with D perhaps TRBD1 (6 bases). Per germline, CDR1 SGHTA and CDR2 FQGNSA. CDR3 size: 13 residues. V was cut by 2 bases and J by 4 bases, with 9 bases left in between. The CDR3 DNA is TGTGCCAGCAGCTTATACAGGGAATACGAGCAGTACTTC. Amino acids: CASSLYREYEQYF. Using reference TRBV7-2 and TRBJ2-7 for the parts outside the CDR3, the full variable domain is GAGVSQSPSNKVTEKGKDVELRCDPISGHTALYWYRQSLGQGLEFLIYFQGNSAPDKSGLPSDRFSAERTGGSVSTLTIQRTQQEDSAVYLCASSLYREYEQYFGPGTRLTVT.

CDR3: CASSPISGASYEQYF. DNA for the CDR3: TGTGCCAGCAGCCCCATTAGCGGGGCCTCCTACGAGCAGTACTTC. V and J are TRBV7-2 and TRBJ2-7; 8 bases fit TRBD2. Germline assignment: CDR1 SGHTA and CDR2 FQGNSA. The trim removed 5 bases at V and 0 bases at J, leaving 6 bases unmatched. CDR3 size: 15 residues.

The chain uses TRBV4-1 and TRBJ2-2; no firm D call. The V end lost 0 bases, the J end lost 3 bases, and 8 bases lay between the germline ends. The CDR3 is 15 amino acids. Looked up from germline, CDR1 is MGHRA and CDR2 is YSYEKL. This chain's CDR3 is CASSQDRIYTGELFF. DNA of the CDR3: TGCGCCAGCAGCCAAGACAGGATCTACACCGGGGAGCTGTTTTTT.

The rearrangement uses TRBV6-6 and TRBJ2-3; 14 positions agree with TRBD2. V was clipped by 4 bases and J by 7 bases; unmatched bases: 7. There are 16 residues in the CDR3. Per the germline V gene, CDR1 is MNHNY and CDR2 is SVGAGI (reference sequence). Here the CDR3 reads CASSSTSGRGLYTQYF. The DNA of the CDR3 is TGTGCCAGCAGTTCGACTAGCGGGAGGGGTCTTTATACGCAGTATTTT.

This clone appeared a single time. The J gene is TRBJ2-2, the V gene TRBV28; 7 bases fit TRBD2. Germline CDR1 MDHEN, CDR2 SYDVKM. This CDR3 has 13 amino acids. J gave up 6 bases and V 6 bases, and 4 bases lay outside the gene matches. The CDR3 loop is CASRGRVAGELFF. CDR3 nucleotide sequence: TGTGCCAGCAGGGGGAGGGTCGCCGGGGAGCTGTTTTTT.

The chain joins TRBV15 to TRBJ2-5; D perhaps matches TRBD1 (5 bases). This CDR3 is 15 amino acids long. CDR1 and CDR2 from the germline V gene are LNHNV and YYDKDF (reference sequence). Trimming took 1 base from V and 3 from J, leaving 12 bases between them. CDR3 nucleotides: TGTGCCACCAGCAGAGCAGGGCTCGAGGAAGAGACCCAGTACTTC. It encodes CATSRAGLEEETQYF.

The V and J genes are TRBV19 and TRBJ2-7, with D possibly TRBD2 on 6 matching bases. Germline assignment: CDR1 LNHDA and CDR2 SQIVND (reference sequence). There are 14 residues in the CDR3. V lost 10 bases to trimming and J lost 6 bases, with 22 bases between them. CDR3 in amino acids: CATAGQGASPEQYF. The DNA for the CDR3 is TGTGCCACCGCGGGGCAGGGAGCTTCCCCCGAGCAGTACTTC.

CDR3 nucleotide sequence: TGTGCCAGCAGTGAAGGTAGGAGGGGGCGCAATCAGCCCCAGCATTTT. This translates into CASSEGRRGRNQPQHF. V and J are TRBV6-1 and TRBJ1-5; 7 nucleotides align to TRBD1. With V trimmed by 1 base and J by 2 bases, 5 bases remained unmatched. CDR1 and CDR2 (germline): MNHNS, SASEGT. CDR3 size: 16 residues.

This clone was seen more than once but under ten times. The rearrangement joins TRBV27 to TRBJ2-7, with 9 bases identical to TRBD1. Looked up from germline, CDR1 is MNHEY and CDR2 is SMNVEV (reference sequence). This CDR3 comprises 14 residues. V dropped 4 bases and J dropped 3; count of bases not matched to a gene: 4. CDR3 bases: TGTGCCAGCAGTTCCGACAGGGGGGACTACGAGCAGTACTTC. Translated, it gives CASSSDRGDYEQYF.

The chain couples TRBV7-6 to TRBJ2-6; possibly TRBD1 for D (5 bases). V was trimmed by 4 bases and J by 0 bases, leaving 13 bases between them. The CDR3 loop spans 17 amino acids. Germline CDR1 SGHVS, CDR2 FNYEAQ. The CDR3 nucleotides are TGTGCCAGCAGCTCTCTGGGGCGGTCCTCTGGGGCCAACGTCCTGACTTTC. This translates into CASSSLGRSSGANVLTF. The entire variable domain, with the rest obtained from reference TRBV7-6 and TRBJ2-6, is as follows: GAGVSQSPRYKVTKRGQDVALRCDPISGHVSLYWYRQALGQGPEFLTYFNYEAQQDKSGLPNDRFSAERPEGSISTLTIQRTEQRDSAMYRCASSSLGRSSGANVLTFGAGSRLTVL.

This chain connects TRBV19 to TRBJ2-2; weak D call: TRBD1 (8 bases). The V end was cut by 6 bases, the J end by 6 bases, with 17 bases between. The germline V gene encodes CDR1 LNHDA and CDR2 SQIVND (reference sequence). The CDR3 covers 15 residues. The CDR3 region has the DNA TGTGCCAGTAGCCAACAGGGGGGGAGATCCGGGGAGCTGTTTTTT. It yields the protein CASSQQGGRSGELFF.

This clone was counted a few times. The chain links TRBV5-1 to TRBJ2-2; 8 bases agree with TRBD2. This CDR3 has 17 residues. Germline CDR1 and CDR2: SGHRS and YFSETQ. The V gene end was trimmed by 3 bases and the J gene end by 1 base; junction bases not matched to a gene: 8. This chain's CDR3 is CASSWGSSGLNTGELFF. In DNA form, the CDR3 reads TGCGCCAGCAGCTGGGGGTCTAGCGGGCTGAACACCGGGGAGCTGTTTTTT.

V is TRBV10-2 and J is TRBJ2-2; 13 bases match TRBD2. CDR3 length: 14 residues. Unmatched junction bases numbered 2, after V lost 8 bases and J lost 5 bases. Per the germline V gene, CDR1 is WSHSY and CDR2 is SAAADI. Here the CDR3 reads CASATSGRTGELFF. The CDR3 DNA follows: TGCGCCAGCGCGACTAGCGGGAGGACCGGGGAGCTGTTTTTT.

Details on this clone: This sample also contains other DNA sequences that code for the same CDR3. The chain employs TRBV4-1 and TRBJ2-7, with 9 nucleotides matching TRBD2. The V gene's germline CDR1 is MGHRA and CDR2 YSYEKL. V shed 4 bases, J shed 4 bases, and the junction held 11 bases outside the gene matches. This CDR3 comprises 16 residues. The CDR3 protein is CASSPIMTSGGYEQYF. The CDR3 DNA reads TGCGCCAGCAGCCCGATAATGACCAGCGGGGGGTACGAGCAGTACTTC.

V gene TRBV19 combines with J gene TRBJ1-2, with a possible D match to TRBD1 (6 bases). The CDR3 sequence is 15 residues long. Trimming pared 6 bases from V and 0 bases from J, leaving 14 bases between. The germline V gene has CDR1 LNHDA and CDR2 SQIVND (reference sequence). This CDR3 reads CASRFYRAPNYGYTF. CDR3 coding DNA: TGTGCCAGTAGATTCTACAGGGCCCCTAACTATGGCTACACCTTC.

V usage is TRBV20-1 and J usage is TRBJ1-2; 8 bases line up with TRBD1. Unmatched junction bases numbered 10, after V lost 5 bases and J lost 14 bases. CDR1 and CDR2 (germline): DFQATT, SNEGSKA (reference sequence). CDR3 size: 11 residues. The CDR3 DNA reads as TGCAGTGCTCGGGACAGGTCGGCCTCGACCTTC. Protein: CSARDRSASTF.

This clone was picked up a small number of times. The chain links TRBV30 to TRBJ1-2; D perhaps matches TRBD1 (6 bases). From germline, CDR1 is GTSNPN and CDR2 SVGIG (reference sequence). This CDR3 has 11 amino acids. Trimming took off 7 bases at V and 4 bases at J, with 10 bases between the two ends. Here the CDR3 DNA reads TGTGCCTATAACAGGGCCTATGGCTACACCTTC. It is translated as CAYNRAYGYTF.

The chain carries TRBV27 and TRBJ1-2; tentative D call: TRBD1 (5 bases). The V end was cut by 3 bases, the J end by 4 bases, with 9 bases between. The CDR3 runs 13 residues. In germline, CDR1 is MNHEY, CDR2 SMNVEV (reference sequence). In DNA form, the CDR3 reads TGTGCCAGCAGTTTTGACAGCCGCTATGGCTACACCTTC. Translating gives CASSFDSRYGYTF.

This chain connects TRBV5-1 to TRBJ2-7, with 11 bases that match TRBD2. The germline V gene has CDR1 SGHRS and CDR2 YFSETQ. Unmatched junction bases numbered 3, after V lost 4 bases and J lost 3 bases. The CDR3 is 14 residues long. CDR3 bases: TGCGCCAGCAGCGTCGGGACTAGCGGCTACGAGCAGTACTTC. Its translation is CASSVGTSGYEQYF.

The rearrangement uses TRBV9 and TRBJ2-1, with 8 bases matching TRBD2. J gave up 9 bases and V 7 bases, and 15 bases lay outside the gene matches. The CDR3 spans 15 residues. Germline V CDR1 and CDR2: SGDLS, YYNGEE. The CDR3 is CASSLDPAGVAEQFF. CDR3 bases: TGTGCCAGCTCACTCGATCCAGCGGGAGTGGCTGAGCAGTTCTTC.

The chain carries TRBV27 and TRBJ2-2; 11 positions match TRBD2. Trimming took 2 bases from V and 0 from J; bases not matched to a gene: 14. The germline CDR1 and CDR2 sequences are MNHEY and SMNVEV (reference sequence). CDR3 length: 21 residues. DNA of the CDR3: TGTGCCAGCAGTTTAATGGGTTTTGTAGGGACTAGCGGCGCGAACACCGGGGAGCTGTTTTTT. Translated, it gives CASSLMGFVGTSGANTGELFF.

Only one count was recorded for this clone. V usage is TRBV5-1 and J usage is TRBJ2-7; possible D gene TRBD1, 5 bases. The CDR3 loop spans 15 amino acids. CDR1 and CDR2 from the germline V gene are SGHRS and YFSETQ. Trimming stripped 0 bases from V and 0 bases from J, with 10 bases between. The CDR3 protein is CASSLAGPSSYEQYF. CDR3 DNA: TGCGCCAGCAGCTTGGCAGGGCCGAGCTCCTACGAGCAGTACTTC. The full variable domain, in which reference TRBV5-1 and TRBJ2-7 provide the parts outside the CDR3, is KAGVTQTPRYLIKTRGQQVTLSCSPISGHRSVSWYQQTPGQGLQFLFEYFSETQRNKGNFPGRFSGRQFSNSRSEMNVSTLELGDSALYLCASSLAGPSSYEQYFGPGTRLTVT.